This section outlines one TCR beta chain sequence together with its context. This clone's antigen is unknown. No clone much larger than this one lies a single base away; base qualities are absent. The TCR beta CDR3 regions were amplified from the RNA transcripts. For the first round of RT-PCR on the TCR CDR3, the HTBI primer set was used together with the Qiagen OneStep RT-PCR kit. Libraries were constructed in a second round of multiplex PCR, after which size selection and purification were carried out. Paired-end sequencing of the libraries was performed with 100 bp reads on an Illumina HiSeq2000. The study's processing was this. SOAPnuke was used to process the raw data, with reads discarded if the reads contained adapters or uncalled bases, had a mean Phred below 15, or lacked an exact constant-primer or identifier match. High-quality paired reads were merged using COPE v1.2.5, and each unique nucleotide sequence was defined as a clonotype. Clonotypes were aligned to IMGT TRBV, TRBD and TRBJ reference segments using MiTCR v1.1. The analysis included only V-J combinations with a frequency above 0.0001, which together covered 99% to 99.2% of the repertoires. The TCS score was defined as the ratio of F50 (clonal expansion) to E x V (chaos), calculated using BLOSUM62-based TCRdist between CDR3 peptides within each V-J. Welch's t-statistics and random forest reduced 500 to 650 V-J features to some 14, which were used in a naive Bayes classifier (R e1071). Starting from the raw public reads, TCRdb applied fastp trimming at Q25, assembled clones with MiXCR and retained in-frame beta chains. Entries that share a CDR3 protein sequence are merged under the most common genes and DNA. The V and J calls here are based on TCRdb, not the publication. The sample table shows some 460,000 distinct CDR3 sequences, and about a sixth are seen once. The ten largest clones represent around an eighth of the sample.

Stable Graves' hyperthyroidism was defined as the absence of progression to ophthalmopathy over 18 months of follow-up. Hyperthyroidism patients were newly diagnosed, with disease duration under 2 months, and aged 18 to 65 years. Any patient with an uncontrolled infection, another autoimmune disease, pregnancy or lactation was excluded. Diagnoses were based on clinical symptoms, serum thyroxine and TRAb, thyroid ultrasound and orbital computed tomography. PBMCs were isolated from about 9.1 ml of fresh peripheral blood by Ficoll-Paque density gradient centrifugation. Trizol reagent was used to extract total RNA, and RNA quality was then checked on an Agilent 2100 Bioanalyzer. CDR1 and CDR2, per the germline V gene, are MNHNS and SASEGT. The CDR3, from cysteine to phenylalanine, totals 14 residues. Only CDR3 DNA remains: 42 bases, in frame from the first base. V and J are truncated by 8 bases and 2 bases respectively, leaving an intervening sequence of 13 bases.

The record originates from a study of T cells in Graves' hyperthyroidism and ophthalmopathy (dated by TCRdb to the late 2010s). For the study in its entirety: Peripheral blood samples were taken at initial diagnosis, before any treatment was given. To identify distinguishing TCR V-J signatures, a discovery cohort of 90 to 100 patients was used, comprising 43 with Graves' ophthalmopathy and some 60 with stable Graves' hyperthyroidism. Thyroid tissue and blood T-cell repertoires from about six Graves' hyperthyroidism patients were also compared in the study. TCR Vbeta CDR3 sequencing of 120 to 150 peripheral blood samples (over 40 ophthalmopathy, 75 to 85 hyperthyroidism and roughly 17 progressor patients) is reported in the paper. Prospective prediction of ophthalmopathy was tested in an independent validation cohort of 18 to 20 hyperthyroidism patients and 17 patients who later progressed to ophthalmopathy. After blood sampling, hyperthyroidism patients were treated with methimazole at a starting dose of 30 mg daily, and ophthalmopathy patients were treated with high-dose intravenous methylprednisolone. The approximately 98 discovery patients were randomly divided into training and test sets at a 7:3 ratio. Study-wide conclusions, independent of this receptor: A 13 V-J signature model separated ophthalmopathy from stable hyperthyroidism, with nearly 90% sensitivity and about 81% specificity in cross-validation and 80%/75% in testing. During validation, the model predicted progression to ophthalmopathy a median of approximately 6 months ahead of onset, with approximately 70% sensitivity and about 72% specificity. No statistical method was used to fix the sample size in advance, and group allocation was not hidden from the investigators. Most expanded thyroid clonotypes (frequency above 0.001) were also found in blood, which suggests that blood repertoires may mirror thyroid immune responses.

The source is a young woman with Graves' hyperthyroidism. The V gene is TRBV6-1 and the J gene is TRBJ2-1; a tentative D match to TRBD1 spans 6 bases. The specimen was blood. Here is the DNA: TGTGCCAGCCAAACCAGGGGCACCTACAATGAGCAGTTCTTC. It codes for CASQTRGTYNEQFF.